The clone carrying this TCR beta chain has only one observation. Its antigen is undetermined. This CDR3 is built from 16 residues. Between the trimmed V and J ends, which lost 6 bases and 13 bases, there was a span of 25 bases. The sample is drawn from a study of T-cell reconstitution after alpha-beta-depleted transplantation in children. Study findings and constraints: Hyperexpanded clones declined; after one year, newly produced T cells mostly supplied diversity. From surviving recipient T cells and thymic progenitors came the high day-60 TCRbeta diversity observed in some patients.

Preparation of the TCRbeta library involved a method that used unique molecular identifiers. In TCRdb, the PCR reads were re-called with MiXCR into one record per CDR3 protein. The data hold approximately 630,000 distinct CDR3 sequences, with approximately 14% observed a single time. The sequence came from a girl aged 2-15 years with congenital amegakaryocytic thrombocytopenia, due to receive a stem cell transplant. This sample comprised PBMCs, obtained before TCRalphabeta/CD19-depleted stem cell transplant. This chain uses TRBV12-3 or TRBV12-4 with TRBJ1-6; D is undetermined. The CDR3 loop is CASRDFVAAPSRPLHF. The CDR3 DNA reads as TGTGCCAGCAGAGACTTCGTCGCCGCTCCGAGTCGGCCCCTCCACTTT.